This T cell receptor beta chain is from a study of shared clonotypes between healthy human individuals. Clones were sequenced by immunoSEQ multiplex PCR, and TCRdb holds only the in-frame ones, with some missing. Of about 2.4 million clones in the sample, 93% were seen once. The germline V gene has CDR1 LGHNA and CDR2 YNFKEQ. With 6 bases clipped from V and 4 bases from J, the junction kept 5 bases outside the gene matches. The CDR3 sequence is 13 residues long. Specimen: naive CD4+ T cells from PBMCs. The subset: CD45RA+ positively selected. This receptor was identified in a man between 18 and 29 years old in good health. Some clones in this sample may be carry-over from other donors' samples. The gene calls are TRBV4-2 and TRBJ1-1; the match to TRBD1 covers 7 bases. DNA of the CDR3: TGTGCCAGCAGGAAGGACAGGACCACTGAAGCTTTCTTT. This gives the protein CASRKDRTTEAFF.